A single TCR beta chain is shown here with its context. Its specificity is not known. This entry belongs to a study of T cells in Graves' hyperthyroidism and ophthalmopathy. As for the study in general: At the time of initial diagnosis and before any treatment, peripheral blood was collected.

Study conclusions and caveats: Ophthalmopathy stood apart from stable hyperthyroidism in a 13 V-J model. Blood also carried most thyroid clonotypes expanded above 0.001.

TCR beta CDR3 regions were amplified from RNA transcripts. The primer set for the first-round RT-PCR of the TCR CDR3 was HTBI. TCRdb re-called the multiplex PCR reads through MiXCR, storing one row per CDR3 protein. The profile covers 300,000 to 450,000 distinct CDR3 sequences, with roughly 25% appearing a single time and less than 75% taken by the ten largest. The TCR was taken from a man between 50 and 59 years old with Graves' hyperthyroidism. Material: blood.

In nucleotides, the CDR3 is TGCGCCAGCAACCCGGGGGAGCTAGCGGGAATCAATGAGCAGTTCTTC. Translation gives CASNPGELAGINEQFF. V usage is TRBV5-1 and J usage is TRBJ2-1, with 9 nucleotides matching TRBD2. There are 16 residues in the CDR3. Germline V gene sequence: CDR1 SGHRS, CDR2 YFSETQ. Trimming removed 6 bases from V and 6 bases from J; junction bases left unmatched: 13.